The 6 T cell receptor beta chains listed next were all sequenced from one sample in a study of T cell responses to AZD1222 COVID-19 vaccine. Method: immunoSEQ multiplex PCR; TCRdb's copy keeps in-frame clones and lacks some. Of 95,000 or so clones listed, just under 90% are singletons. The specimen was peripheral blood, collected on day 0 of MenACWY control vaccination. Receptor source: an adult in good health.

The chain uses TRBV4-2 and TRBJ1-1, with TRBD1 identical over 7 bases. The CDR3 covers 16 residues. V trimming: 4 bases; J trimming: 0 bases; junction bases outside the gene matches: 8. Per germline, CDR1 LGHNA and CDR2 YNFKEQ. DNA of the CDR3: TGTGCCAGCAGCCTTAATCAGGGGGGCTTGAACACTGAAGCTTTCTTT. Translating gives CASSLNQGGLNTEAFF.

The rearrangement uses TRBV5-1 and TRBJ1-1; 10 positions match TRBD1. The J segment lost 3 bases and the V segment lost 3 bases, leaving 5 bases of the junction unmatched. CDR3 length equals 15 residues. Germline CDR1 SGHRS, CDR2 YFSETQ. CDR3 coding DNA: TGCGCCAGCAGCTCCGGACAGGGGGGAGACACTGAAGCTTTCTTT. This encodes CASSSGQGGDTEAFF.

The rearrangement joins TRBV27 to TRBJ1-2, with 10 positions matching TRBD1. There are 15 residues in the CDR3. J gave up 2 bases and V 7 bases, and 7 bases lay outside the gene matches. Germline V gene data show CDR1 as MNHEY and CDR2 as SMNVEV (reference sequence). CDR3 coding DNA: TGTGCCAGCAAGCACGGGACAGGGGCAAACTATGGCTACACCTTC. This codes for CASKHGTGANYGYTF.

As concerns this clone: A read error may account for a junction end that differs from germline. Other DNA sequences in this specimen translate into the identical CDR3. The rearrangement uses TRBV11-3 and TRBJ1-6, with D unclear. Germline V CDR1 and CDR2: SGHNT, YENEEA. The CDR3 runs to 14 residues. CDR3 in DNA: TGTGCCAGCAGCTTAACAGCTTATAATTCACCCCTTCACTTT. Translation: CASSLTAYNSPLHF.

The CDR3 is CATSNRGRVDTQYF. CDR3 nucleotides: TGTGCCACCTCTAACAGGGGGCGCGTAGATACGCAGTATTTT. The chain joins TRBV15 to TRBJ2-3; 9 bases agree with TRBD1. The CDR3 contains 14 residues. The trim removed 8 bases at V and 5 bases at J, leaving 8 bases unmatched. From germline, CDR1 is LNHNV and CDR2 YYDKDF (reference sequence). The full variable domain, with the rest looked up from reference TRBV15 and TRBJ2-3, is DAMVIQNPRYQVTQFGKPVTLSCSQTLNHNVMYWYQQKSSQAPKLLFHYYDKDFNNEADTPDNFQSRRPNTSFCFLDIRSPGLGDTAMYLCATSNRGRVDTQYFGPGTRLTVL.

The chain links TRBV6-5 to TRBJ2-7; TRBD1 matches at 9 bases. From germline, CDR1 is MNHEY and CDR2 SVGAGI. This CDR3 has 14 amino acids. The V segment lost 5 bases and the J segment 3 bases; nucleotides outside the gene matches: 5. CDR3 sequence: CASSKPGQGYEQYF. The CDR3 DNA sequence: TGTGCCAGCAGTAAGCCGGGACAGGGCTACGAGCAGTACTTC.